Described below is a single T cell receptor (beta chain) sequence and its context. Generated by immunoSEQ multiplex PCR, the TCRdb table keeps only in-frame clones and is missing some. The repertoire holds 200,000 or so clones, with approximately 80% as singletons. The data were taken from a study of cytomegalovirus exposure and HLA in healthy donors. V gave up 1 base and J gave up 0 bases, with 15 bases separating them. This CDR3 spans 17 amino acids. CDR1 and CDR2 from the germline V gene are SEHNR and FQNEAQ (reference sequence). The rearrangement uses TRBV7-9 and TRBJ1-1; D unclear. Sequenced: PBMCs. The clonotype was recovered from a young woman in good health and CMV-seropositive. CDR3 loop: CASSLGHYGPVNTEAFF. Here the CDR3 DNA reads TGTGCCAGCAGCTTAGGGCACTACGGCCCGGTGAACACTGAAGCTTTCTTT.